The 26 T cell receptor beta chains presented below share a single source sample, sequenced in a study of T cell responses to AZD1222 COVID-19 vaccine. Sequencing was performed with immunoSEQ multiplex PCR; in TCRdb, only in-frame clones are kept and a portion is missing. The sample contains about 200,000 clones, just over 90% of which appear only once. The specimen comprised peripheral blood, sampled 28 days after the second AZD1222 dose. These receptors originate from an adult who received the AZD1222 COVID-19 vaccine.

This chain links TRBV19 with TRBJ2-1, with 12 bases that match TRBD2. J lost 4 bases, V lost 6 bases, and 7 bases had no gene match. The CDR3 runs 16 residues. CDR1 is LNHDA and CDR2 is SQIVND in the germline V gene (reference sequence). CDR3 coding DNA: TGTGCCAGTAGCAATCTAGCGGGAGGGCCATACAATGAGCAGTTCTTC. Protein sequence: CASSNLAGGPYNEQFF.

The V and J genes are TRBV19 and TRBJ2-3, with D unresolved. V lost 7 bases to trimming and J lost 0 bases, with 11 bases between them. CDR3 size: 14 residues. Germline CDR1 LNHDA, CDR2 SQIVND (reference sequence). CDR3 DNA: TGTGCCAGTAAAAATAATCCTAGCACAGATACGCAGTATTTT. The encoded protein is CASKNNPSTDTQYF.

This clone was detected only a few times. The rearrangement links TRBV13 to TRBJ1-5; D is perhaps TRBD1 (6 bases). The CDR3 length is 15 residues. The germline CDR1 and CDR2 sequences are PRHDT and FYEKMQ (reference sequence). Trimming took 5 bases from V and 5 from J, leaving 16 bases between them. CDR3 region: CASSNHRDGDQPQHF. The CDR3 coding sequence is TGTGCCAGCAGCAACCACAGGGACGGGGATCAGCCCCAGCATTTT.

The rearrangement links TRBV5-8 to TRBJ2-1, with TRBD2 matching over 12 bases. The CDR3 is 16 amino acids. Looked up from germline, CDR1 is SGHTS and CDR2 is YDEGEE. The trim removed 1 base at V and 9 bases at J, leaving 8 bases unmatched. The CDR3 sequence is CASSLIATSGRSEQFF. CDR3 nucleotides: TGTGCCAGCAGCTTGATTGCTACTAGCGGGAGGTCTGAGCAGTTCTTC.

This clone was seen more than once but under ten times. The chain carries TRBV29-1 and TRBJ1-1; no clear D gene. This CDR3 is 13 amino acids long. The germline V gene has CDR1 SQVTM and CDR2 ANQGSEA. With 4 bases removed from V and 0 bases from J, the gap between germline ends came to 9 bases. The CDR3 DNA reads TGCAGCGTTGCCCAGTCTGTGAACACTGAAGCTTTCTTT. It specifies CSVAQSVNTEAFF.

This chain connects TRBV6-4 to TRBJ1-3; 9 bases map to TRBD1. Germline loops: CDR1 MRHNA, CDR2 SNTAGT. Losses at the gene ends were 6 bases for V and 7 bases for J; bases not matched to a gene: 16. The length of the CDR3 is 17 residues. CDR3 nucleotides: TGTGCCAGCAGACCACCGGGACAGGGCTTTAAGGGGAACACCATATATTTT. It translates to CASRPPGQGFKGNTIYF.

This chain links TRBV5-1 with TRBJ2-5; D is possibly TRBD1 or TRBD2 (5 bases each). Germline V gene lookup returns CDR1 SGHRS and CDR2 YFSETQ. The V end lost 4 bases, the J end lost 4 bases, and 17 bases lay between the germline ends. This CDR3 region has 15 residues. CDR3 nucleotide sequence: TGCGCCAGCAGCGGGGGACGGACATGGGCAGAGACCCAGTACTTC. It codes for CASSGGRTWAETQYF. Using reference TRBV5-1 and TRBJ2-5 for the parts outside the CDR3, the full variable domain is KAGVTQTPRYLIKTRGQQVTLSCSPISGHRSVSWYQQTPGQGLQFLFEYFSETQRNKGNFPGRFSGRQFSNSRSEMNVSTLELGDSALYLCASSGGRTWAETQYFGPGTRLLVL.

The chain carries TRBV3-1 (or the pseudogene TRBV3-2) and TRBJ1-5, with a tentative D call TRBD1 (6 bases). Trimming left V 1 base short and J 4 bases short, with 8 bases between. The CDR3 is made up of 14 amino acids. Per the germline V gene, CDR1 is LGHDT and CDR2 is YNNKEL (reference sequence). The CDR3 reads CASSQVTGNQPQHF. The DNA for the CDR3 is TGTGCCAGCAGCCAAGTGACAGGTAATCAGCCCCAGCATTTT.

Points on this clone: An end of the junction does not agree with germline; a read error may underlie this. Here the CDR3 DNA reads TGTGCTAGCAGCCACGGACTAGCGGCTTACAATGAGCAGTTCTTC. Translated, it gives CASSHGLAAYNEQFF. The rearrangement joins TRBV7-7 to TRBJ2-1; 10 bases are shared with TRBD2. The CDR3 consists of 15 residues. CDR1 and CDR2 from the germline V gene are SSHAT and FNYEAQ (reference sequence).

The V and J genes are TRBV5-5 and TRBJ1-3; the D is unclear. V was shortened by 0 bases and J by 3 bases, with 10 bases between the two germline ends. The germline CDR1 and CDR2 sequences are SGHKS and YYEKEE (reference sequence). This CDR3 spans 15 amino acids. In nucleotides, the CDR3 is TGTGCCAGCAGCTTGGCTTTGCAGGTTGGAAACACCATATATTTT. It encodes CASSLALQVGNTIYF.

The chain has TRBV7-9 and TRBJ2-6; 8 positions agree with TRBD2. Germline CDR1 reads SEHNR; CDR2 reads FQNEAQ (reference sequence). CDR3 length equals 19 residues. V lost 0 bases to trimming and J lost 0 bases; unmatched junction nucleotides: 7. The DNA of the CDR3 is TGTGCCAGCAGCTTAGCGCAAGTAGCGGGGCTCTCTGGGGCCAACGTCCTGACTTTC. This codes for CASSLAQVAGLSGANVLTF.

The chain combines TRBV24-1 with TRBJ2-7; D call uncertain. Germline CDR1 is KGHDR and CDR2 is SFDVKD. V was cut by 4 bases and J by 2 bases, with 20 bases left in between. The CDR3 is made up of 17 amino acids. CDR3 in amino acids: CATSDSTSGLGAYEQYF. Here the CDR3 DNA reads TGTGCCACCAGTGACTCGACCTCCGGGCTTGGTGCCTACGAGCAGTACTTC.

This CDR3 is CASSPLAGNNEQFF. The CDR3 DNA reads as TGTGCCAGCAGCCCACTAGCGGGAAACAATGAGCAGTTCTTC. The gene calls are TRBV3-1 (or the pseudogene TRBV3-2) and TRBJ2-1, with 10 bases aligning to TRBD2. The CDR3 is made up of 14 amino acids. Germline V gives CDR1 LGHDT, CDR2 YNNKEL (reference sequence). With 4 bases clipped from V and 5 bases from J, the junction kept 2 bases outside the gene matches.

This chain uses TRBV6-4 with TRBJ1-1, with 7 positions matching TRBD1. Per germline, CDR1 MRHNA and CDR2 SNTAGT. This CDR3 spans 13 amino acids. V lost 8 bases to trimming and J lost 6 bases; unmatched junction nucleotides: 9. CDR3 amino acids: CASWTGRRPEAFF. The CDR3 DNA follows: TGTGCCAGCTGGACAGGTCGCCGGCCTGAAGCTTTCTTT.

The chain links TRBV10-3 to TRBJ1-1; 9 bases are a match to TRBD1. Germline V gene sequence: CDR1 ENHRY, CDR2 SYGVKD. J gave up 4 bases and V 4 bases, and 4 bases lay outside the gene matches. This CDR3 comprises 14 residues. The CDR3 region is CAISVGTGSTEAFF. The DNA for the CDR3 is TGTGCCATCAGTGTTGGGACAGGGTCCACTGAAGCTTTCTTT.

CDR3 in DNA: TGTGCCAGCAGTACAATTGGGACAGGGGTATACGAGCAGTACTTC. The encoded protein is CASSTIGTGVYEQYF. The V gene is TRBV6-5, the J gene TRBJ2-7; TRBD1 matches at 10 bases. V shed 5 bases, J shed 4 bases, and the junction held 8 bases outside the gene matches. CDR1 and CDR2 (germline): MNHEY, SVGAGI. The length of the CDR3 is 15 residues.

The CDR3 loop reads CASIGVRGGYEQFF. CDR3 DNA sequence: TGTGCCAGTATAGGGGTGCGAGGGGGCTATGAGCAGTTCTTC. The chain recombines TRBV19 with TRBJ2-1, with TRBD1 matching 7 bases. The V and J ends lost 7 bases and 8 bases, in that order; junction bases with no gene match: 11. CDR1 and CDR2 (germline): LNHDA, SQIVND (reference sequence). The CDR3 runs to 14 residues.

This chain links TRBV6-5 with TRBJ2-1; TRBD1 matches at 10 bases. The CDR3 runs to 16 residues. The V gene's germline CDR1 is MNHEY and CDR2 SVGAGI. Germline trimming cut 2 bases from V and 3 bases from J; bases unmatched to any gene: 4. The CDR3 sequence: CASSYQRDRGYNEQFF. The CDR3 DNA reads as TGTGCCAGCAGTTACCAACGGGACAGGGGCTACAATGAGCAGTTCTTC.

The rearrangement links TRBV28 to TRBJ2-7, with 7 bases fitting TRBD2. V was clipped by 2 bases and J by 3 bases; unmatched bases: 13. CDR3 length: 17 residues. Germline CDR1 MDHEN, CDR2 SYDVKM. CDR3 nucleotide sequence: TGTGCCAGCAGTTTACGTAGCGGGCGGGTCCGGAACTACGAGCAGTACTTC. Its translation: CASSLRSGRVRNYEQYF.

This clone was seen just once. V gene TRBV5-5 combines with J gene TRBJ1-6, with D unclear. This CDR3 comprises 12 residues. The V gene's germline CDR1 is SGHKS and CDR2 YYEKEE (reference sequence). V was trimmed by 5 bases and J by 8 bases, leaving 8 bases between them. The CDR3: CASSESDSPLHF. CDR3 DNA sequence: TGTGCCAGCAGTGAGAGTGATTCACCCCTCCACTTT.

This chain uses TRBV15 with TRBJ1-2; the match to TRBD1 covers 9 bases. The J segment lost 7 bases and the V segment lost 1 base, leaving 7 bases of the junction unmatched. CDR1 is LNHNV, CDR2 YYDKDF, per germline (reference sequence). The CDR3 is made up of 15 amino acids. CDR3 DNA: TGTGCCACCAGCAGAGTACCGGACAGGGGTATTGGCTACACCTTC. Amino acids: CATSRVPDRGIGYTF.

This chain joins TRBV6-5 and TRBJ2-1; D is ambiguous. Germline loops: CDR1 MNHEY, CDR2 SVGAGI. V was clipped by 9 bases and J by 6 bases, with 12 bases between them. The CDR3 has 12 residues. The CDR3 region is CASIGMSNEQFF. The CDR3 DNA is TGTGCCAGTATTGGGATGTCCAATGAGCAGTTCTTC.

The J gene is TRBJ2-7, the V gene TRBV7-2; 14 nucleotides agree with TRBD2. The V gene end was trimmed by 4 bases and the J gene end by 5 bases; junction bases not matched to a gene: 7. This CDR3 comprises 16 residues. Germline V gene sequence: CDR1 SGHTA, CDR2 FQGNSA. The CDR3 spells CASSSRLAGGLHEQYF. DNA for the CDR3: TGTGCCAGCAGCTCCAGACTAGCGGGAGGGCTCCACGAGCAGTACTTC.

The chain is built from TRBV11-2 and TRBJ1-3; D is ambiguous. The V and J ends lost 2 bases and 0 bases respectively, with 5 bases between them. Looked up from germline, CDR1 is SGHAT and CDR2 is FQNNGV. This CDR3 is built from 14 residues. The chain's CDR3 is CASSLRNSGNTIYF. CDR3 nucleotides: TGTGCCAGCAGCTTACGAAACTCTGGAAACACCATATATTTT. Variable domain in full (rest from reference TRBV11-2 and TRBJ1-3): EAGVAQSPRYKIIEKRQSVAFWCNPISGHATLYWYQQILGQGPKLLIQFQNNGVVDDSQLPKDRFSAERLKGVDSTLKIQPAKLEDSAVYLCASSLRNSGNTIYFGEGSWLTVV.

The V call is TRBV12-3 or TRBV12-4, the J call TRBJ1-1, with D hard to call. The CDR3 sequence is 13 residues long. The V end lost 5 bases, the J end lost 5 bases, and 12 bases lay between the germline ends. The DNA of the CDR3 is TGTGCCAGCAGTCCCCCGGGGTGGACTGAAGCTTTCTTT. This codes for CASSPPGWTEAFF.

V gene TRBV2 combines with J gene TRBJ2-3; TRBD1 aligns across 9 bases. J gave up 3 bases and V 3 bases, and 4 bases lay outside the gene matches. Germline V gives CDR1 SNHLY, CDR2 FYNNEI. The CDR3 covers 15 residues. The CDR3: CASSEGQGGTDTQYF. In nucleotides, the CDR3 is TGTGCCAGCAGTGAGGGACAGGGAGGGACAGATACGCAGTATTTT.